The 9 T cell receptor beta chains below all came from one sample that was sequenced in a study of T cell responses to AZD1222 COVID-19 vaccine. The protocol was immunoSEQ multiplex PCR, while the TCRdb copy is restricted to in-frame clones and leaves out a portion. This repertoire shows 95,000 to 150,000 clones, about 92% found once; its top ten account for less than 6%. The sequencing used peripheral blood, collected 28 days after the second AZD1222 dose. These receptors were obtained from an adult who received the AZD1222 COVID-19 vaccine.

The chain couples TRBV6-5 to TRBJ1-1; D possibly corresponds to TRBD1 (6 bases). Between the trimmed V and J ends, which lost 5 bases and 5 bases, there was a span of 18 bases. Per germline, CDR1 MNHEY and CDR2 SVGAGI. CDR3 length: 15 residues. The CDR3 reads CASSPSRGLGTEAFF. In nucleotides, the CDR3 is TGTGCCAGCAGTCCTTCCCGGGGGCTGGGGACTGAAGCTTTCTTT.

V usage is TRBV5-1 and J usage is TRBJ1-4, with D hard to call. The germline V gene has CDR1 SGHRS and CDR2 YFSETQ. Trimming stripped 4 bases from V and 2 bases from J, with 15 bases between. There are 16 residues in the CDR3. For the CDR3, the DNA is TGCGCCAGCAGCCCATGGAGCGGTGATACTAATGAAAAACTGTTTTTT. Translated, it gives CASSPWSGDTNEKLFF.

The J gene is TRBJ1-1, the V gene TRBV11-2; TRBD1 might be the D (6 bases). Trimming took off 5 bases at V and 5 bases at J, with 15 bases between the two ends. Germline CDR1 is SGHAT and CDR2 is FQNNGV. The length of the CDR3 is 14 residues. CDR3 region: CASSKDRIGTEAFF. The CDR3 nucleotides read TGTGCCAGCAGCAAAGACAGGATAGGGACTGAAGCTTTCTTT.

The J gene is TRBJ2-7, the V gene TRBV9; no clear D. This CDR3 has 16 amino acids. Germline CDR1 and CDR2: SGDLS and YYNGEE. Trimming cost V 0 bases and J 6 bases, with 19 bases left between them. CDR3 protein: CASSVGGPTYPREQYF. Here the CDR3 DNA reads TGTGCCAGCAGCGTAGGTGGTCCCACTTACCCCCGCGAGCAGTACTTC.

V usage is TRBV19 and J usage is TRBJ2-1; D possibly corresponds to TRBD1 (5 bases). Trimming shortened V by 2 bases and J by 0 bases, and 11 bases separated the two germline ends. Germline V gives CDR1 LNHDA, CDR2 SQIVND (reference sequence). The CDR3 spans 16 residues. The CDR3 DNA reads TGTGCCAGTAGTATAATCACAGACAGCTCCTACAATGAGCAGTTCTTC. Translated, it gives CASSIITDSSYNEQFF.

V is TRBV9 and J is TRBJ1-3, with D possibly being TRBD1 (5 bases). V gave up 3 bases and J gave up 2 bases, with 15 bases separating them. CDR3 size: 16 residues. Germline loops: CDR1 SGDLS, CDR2 YYNGEE. CDR3 in DNA: TGTGCCAGCAGCGCATCAGGGTTCTCAGCTGGAAACACCATATATTTT. Translation gives CASSASGFSAGNTIYF.

This clone was picked up one time. The V and J genes are TRBV20-1 and TRBJ2-5; D is uncertain. The length of the CDR3 is 10 residues. V lost 3 bases to trimming and J lost 5 bases, with 4 bases between them. Germline V gene data show CDR1 as DFQATT and CDR2 as SNEGSKA (reference sequence). The CDR3 sequence is CSASVETQYF. CDR3 in DNA: TGCAGTGCTAGCGTCGAGACCCAGTACTTC.

The chain employs TRBV9 and TRBJ2-7, with 12 bases identical to TRBD2. V was clipped by 3 bases and J by 0 bases; unmatched bases: 1. The CDR3 is 15 amino acids. Germline V gene sequence: CDR1 SGDLS, CDR2 YYNGEE. The CDR3 DNA reads as TGTGCCAGCAGCGCGGGACTAGCGGGCTCCTACGAGCAGTACTTC. Translating gives CASSAGLAGSYEQYF.

The chain employs TRBV7-2 and TRBJ1-2; 10 bases are shared with TRBD1. The CDR3 is 18 amino acids. Germline CDR1 reads SGHTA; CDR2 reads FQGNSA. With 5 bases clipped from V and 8 bases from J, the junction kept 20 bases outside the gene matches. CDR3 sequence reads: CASSPKAGQGSSKDGYTF. Here the CDR3 DNA reads TGTGCCAGCAGCCCCAAAGCGGGACAGGGGTCCTCAAAAGACGGCTACACCTTC.